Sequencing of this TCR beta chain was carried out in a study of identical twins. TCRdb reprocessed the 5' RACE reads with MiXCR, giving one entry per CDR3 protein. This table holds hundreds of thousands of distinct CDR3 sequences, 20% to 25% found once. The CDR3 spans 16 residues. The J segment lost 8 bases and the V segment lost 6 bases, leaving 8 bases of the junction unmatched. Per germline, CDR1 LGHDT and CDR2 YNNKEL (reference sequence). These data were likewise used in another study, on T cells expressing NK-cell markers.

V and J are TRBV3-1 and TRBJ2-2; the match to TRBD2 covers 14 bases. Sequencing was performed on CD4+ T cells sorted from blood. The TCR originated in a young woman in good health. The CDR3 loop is CASSSPGLAGVGELFF. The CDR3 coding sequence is TGTGCCAGCAGTTCGCCGGGACTAGCGGGAGTTGGGGAGCTGTTTTTT.